Listed here are 6 T cell receptor beta chains from one sample, sequenced in a study of blood T cell repertoires in COVID-19. Assay used: immunoSEQ multiplex PCR; TCRdb lists only in-frame clones, some missing. Of 19,000 or so clones in the sample, about 88% are singletons; the top ten hold about a sixth. The specimen was peripheral blood. These receptors were taken from a man between 65 and 85 years old with acute or convalescent COVID-19.

V and J are TRBV5-6 and TRBJ2-3; D might be TRBD1 (5 bases). The CDR3 has 15 amino acids. V lost 0 bases to trimming and J lost 3 bases, with 11 bases between them. The germline gives CDR1 SGHDT, CDR2 YYEEEE. CDR3 amino acids: CASSLAGYGTDTQYF. The CDR3 DNA reads TGTGCCAGCAGCTTGGCAGGGTATGGAACAGATACGCAGTATTTT.

The chain carries TRBV5-6 and TRBJ1-1, with a weak D call TRBD1 (6 bases). Per germline, CDR1 SGHDT and CDR2 YYEEEE. This CDR3 contains 13 residues. Trimming cost V 2 bases and J 11 bases, with 16 bases left between them. The DNA for the CDR3 is TGTGCCAGCAGCTTCGGACAGAACCTCGAGGCTTTCTTT. It yields the protein CASSFGQNLEAFF.

The chain joins TRBV7-9 to TRBJ2-1; a possible D gene is TRBD2 (6 bases). CDR1 is SEHNR and CDR2 is FQNEAQ in the germline V gene (reference sequence). The CDR3 contains 16 residues. Trimming left V 5 bases short and J 0 bases short, with 14 bases between. The CDR3: CASSPRDPGSYNEQFF. CDR3 bases: TGTGCCAGCAGCCCGCGGGACCCAGGCTCCTACAATGAGCAGTTCTTC.

This sequence joins TRBV7-9 and TRBJ2-7; 8 bases are a match to TRBD2. CDR1 is SEHNR, CDR2 FQNEAQ, per germline (reference sequence). The CDR3 is 14 residues long. V shed 3 bases, J shed 2 bases, and the junction held 3 bases outside the gene matches. The CDR3 region is CASSFTSGPYEQYF. DNA of the CDR3: TGTGCCAGCAGCTTTACTAGCGGCCCCTACGAGCAGTACTTC.

This rearrangement joins TRBV19 to TRBJ2-1; no definite D call. The V gene's germline CDR1 is LNHDA and CDR2 SQIVND (reference sequence). CDR3 length: 15 amino acids. V was shortened by 7 bases and J by 0 bases, with 13 bases between the two germline ends. This CDR3 reads CASTPRKSSYNEQFF. The CDR3, as DNA: TGTGCCAGTACACCGCGGAAGAGCTCCTACAATGAGCAGTTCTTC.

This clone was seen more than once but under ten times. V is TRBV5-1 and J is TRBJ2-2, with a weak D call TRBD1 (5 bases). V lost 4 bases to trimming and J lost 5 bases, with 9 bases between them. This CDR3 has 13 residues. Germline V gene data show CDR1 as SGHRS and CDR2 as YFSETQ. The CDR3 DNA reads as TGCGCCAGCAGCACGACAGTAACCGGGGAGCTGTTTTTT. Protein sequence: CASSTTVTGELFF. Filled out from reference TRBV5-1 and TRBJ2-2, the complete variable domain reads KAGVTQTPRYLIKTRGQQVTLSCSPISGHRSVSWYQQTPGQGLQFLFEYFSETQRNKGNFPGRFSGRQFSNSRSEMNVSTLELGDSALYLCASSTTVTGELFFGEGSRLTVL.